The sequence of this TCR beta chain was determined in a study of blood T cell repertoires in COVID-19. Across the study: The study drew acute and convalescent COVID-19 samples from the United States, Italy and Spain. In each case, the material was cDNA or gDNA derived from T cells, B-cell-depleted T cells, or PBMCs.

Original processing methods: Amplification from reference gene primers served as the basis for estimated nucleated cell counts. Generated by immunoSEQ multiplex PCR, the TCRdb table keeps only in-frame clones and is missing some. The DNA gave D and trimming, while V, J and clone size come from that table. The top ten hold over 9% of the sample, which has 100,000 to 150,000 clones, 84% seen once. This CDR3 contains 15 residues. The germline gives CDR1 SGDLS, CDR2 YYNGEE. J gave up 7 bases and V 0 bases, and 3 bases lay outside the gene matches. The chain is built from TRBV9 and TRBJ1-6; 8 nucleotides line up with TRBD1. The sample consisted of peripheral blood. This clonotype was obtained from a woman aged 55 to 70 with acute or convalescent COVID-19. CDR3 sequence reads: CASSVGGTGNSPLHF. The CDR3 DNA follows: TGTGCCAGCAGCGTAGGCGGGACAGGAAATTCACCCCTCCACTTT.